This T cell receptor (beta chain) was sequenced in a study of blood T cell repertoires in COVID-19. Study summary: COVID-19 samples collected from the United States, Italy and Spain covered acute and convalescent phases. T cells, B-cell-depleted T cells, or PBMCs provided the cDNA or gDNA that served as material.

Original analysis: The authors estimated nucleated cell counts from reference gene primer amplification. Here immunoSEQ multiplex PCR was the method, and the copy in TCRdb shows in-frame clones only, minus some. That table is the source of V, J and clone size, and D and trimming were worked out from the DNA. Here the sample spans 310,000 or so clones, approximately 87% being singletons. V gave up 4 bases and J gave up 7 bases; unmatched junction bases: 9. CDR3 length: 15 residues. Germline V gene lookup returns CDR1 LNHDA and CDR2 SQIVND (reference sequence). The TCR was taken from a woman aged 45 to 65 with active or convalescent COVID-19. The sequenced sample consisted of peripheral blood. The rearrangement links TRBV19 to TRBJ2-2, with TRBD2 identical over 7 bases. This CDR3 reads CASSTTSGGGGELFF. CDR3 bases: TGTGCCAGTAGTACGACATCGGGGGGTGGCGGGGAGCTGTTTTTT. The full variable domain, rest sourced from reference TRBV19 and TRBJ2-2, is DGGITQSPKYLFRKEGQNVTLSCEQNLNHDAMYWYRQDPGQGLRLIYYSQIVNDFQKGDIAEGYSVSREKKESFPLTVTSAQKNPTAFYLCASSTTSGGGGELFFGEGSRLTVL.